This T cell receptor beta chain came from a study of T cell responses to AZD1222 COVID-19 vaccine. Study overall: Recipients boosted at about 4 weeks or about 12 weeks are pooled. Findings and limits, study-wide: Targeting of unmutated variant regions was reportedly seen in nearly half of spike-specific TCRs. Females made up more of the donors, who were largely white British, and clonal diversity may have come out too low. Seropositive at baseline were only a handful of AZD1222 recipients.

TCRdb keeps only in-frame clones here, not all; method: immunoSEQ multiplex PCR. The data contain some 120,000 clones, 80% to 90% of them singletons. This clone came up once. The antigen remains unidentified. This CDR3 has 15 residues. After removal of 6 bases from V and 6 bases from J, the junction contained 11 bases not matched to a gene. Per the germline V gene, CDR1 is MDHEN and CDR2 is SYDVKM. The origin of this receptor is an adult in good health. Source: peripheral blood, taken on day 0 of AZD1222 vaccination. This chain connects TRBV28 to TRBJ2-1; 7 bases are shared with TRBD2. CDR3 amino acids: CASSPTRGSFNEQFF. DNA for the CDR3: TGTGCCAGCAGCCCTACTCGCGGGAGCTTCAATGAGCAGTTCTTC.